The 14 T cell receptor beta chains below all came from one sample that was sequenced in a study of cytomegalovirus exposure and HLA in healthy donors. Researchers ran the PCR with 60 Vbeta and 13 Jbeta primers. Measured with immunoSEQ multiplex PCR; TCRdb has only the in-frame clones, and not every one. This sample's clone table lists tens of thousands of clones. Sequencing used PBMCs. The source of these receptors is a man in his forties in good health and CMV-seropositive.

This chain connects TRBV19 to TRBJ1-6; the D is unclear. The CDR3 runs to 13 residues. CDR1 and CDR2 (germline): LNHDA, SQIVND (reference sequence). Trimming took 3 bases from V and 10 from J, leaving 10 bases between them. The CDR3 nucleotides are TGTGCCAGTAGTATCGCGCTGGTCTCACCCCTCCACTTT. It translates to CASSIALVSPLHF.

This chain joins TRBV5-1 and TRBJ2-4, with TRBD1 as a possible D gene (6 bases). Trimming left V 0 bases short and J 4 bases short, with 11 bases between. Germline V CDR1 and CDR2: SGHRS, YFSETQ. The length of the CDR3 is 15 residues. The CDR3 spells CASSLGTDLKNIQYF. For the CDR3, the DNA is TGCGCCAGCAGCTTGGGGACAGATCTAAAAAACATTCAGTACTTC.

The rearrangement links TRBV30 to TRBJ2-5, with D maybe TRBD2 (6 bases). The CDR3 consists of 14 residues. Germline CDR1 reads GTSNPN; CDR2 reads SVGIG (reference sequence). With 4 bases removed from V and 4 bases from J, the gap between germline ends came to 16 bases. The DNA for the CDR3 is TGTGCCTGGACCATCGGGGGTAGCGCAGAGACCCAGTACTTC. Residues: CAWTIGGSAETQYF.

The J gene is TRBJ2-7, the V gene TRBV29-1, with 12 bases lining up with TRBD1. Germline trimming cut 6 bases from V and 6 bases from J; bases unmatched to any gene: 9. This CDR3 is 14 amino acids long. CDR1 is SQVTM and CDR2 is ANQGSEA in the germline V gene. The CDR3 loop is CSVGEGTGGGEQYF. In nucleotides, the CDR3 is TGCAGCGTGGGAGAGGGGACAGGGGGCGGCGAGCAGTACTTC.

V is TRBV7-2 and J is TRBJ1-5; 7 bases map to TRBD1. Trimming took 4 bases from V and 6 from J; bases not matched to a gene: 6. The CDR3 totals 14 residues. Germline V gene sequence: CDR1 SGHTA, CDR2 FQGNSA. CDR3 nucleotide sequence: TGTGCCAGCAGCTACGACAGGGACAGTCAGCCCCAGCATTTT. It specifies CASSYDRDSQPQHF.

The chain couples TRBV10-3 to TRBJ2-5, with 8 bases that match TRBD1. Germline V CDR1 and CDR2: ENHRY, SYGVKD. Germline trimming cut 2 bases from V and 1 base from J; bases unmatched to any gene: 6. This CDR3 has 16 amino acids. For the CDR3, the DNA is TGTGCCATCAGTGAGAGGGGGACAGGTGGCCAAGAGACCCAGTACTTC. Protein: CAISERGTGGQETQYF.

V and J are TRBV6-6 and TRBJ1-2, with a tentative D call TRBD1 (6 bases). The V gene lost 8 bases and the J gene lost 3 bases, with 13 bases spanning the gap. Germline V gene sequence: CDR1 MNHNY, CDR2 SVGAGI (reference sequence). The CDR3 loop spans 13 amino acids. The chain's CDR3 is CASFGTRDYGYTF. The CDR3 DNA follows: TGTGCCAGCTTCGGGACAAGGGACTATGGCTACACCTTC.

J is TRBJ2-1 and V is TRBV6-1; weak D call: TRBD2 (6 bases). The CDR3 loop spans 14 amino acids. Trimming cost V 4 bases and J 6 bases, with 13 bases left between them. Germline values: CDR1 MNHNS, CDR2 SASEGT. In nucleotides, the CDR3 is TGTGCCAGCAGTGTTCCCGCGGGAACCAATGAGCAGTTCTTC. It codes for CASSVPAGTNEQFF.

The rearrangement links TRBV11-2 to TRBJ2-1, with D maybe TRBD2 (5 bases). CDR3 length equals 14 residues. V was shortened by 5 bases and J by 10 bases, with 18 bases between the two germline ends. Germline-derived CDR1 and CDR2 are SGHAT and FQNNGV. The CDR3 here is CASSLDSKWSEQFF. The CDR3 DNA sequence: TGTGCCAGCAGCCTGGACTCAAAATGGTCAGAGCAGTTCTTC.

V usage is TRBV12-1 and J usage is TRBJ2-7; TRBD2 is taken as the D call from the table, unchecked against the DNA. TRBV12-1 is recorded as a pseudogene. This CDR3 is 12 amino acids long. CDR3 nucleotides: TGTGCCAGCCCACTAGCAGATCATGGGCAGTACTTC. Residues: CASPLADHGQYF.

V usage is TRBV29-1 and J usage is TRBJ2-1; 7 bases are shared with TRBD2. V gave up 0 bases and J gave up 0 bases; unmatched junction bases: 8. The germline V gene encodes CDR1 SQVTM and CDR2 ANQGSEA. The CDR3 is 17 residues long. The CDR3 DNA follows: TGCAGCGTTGAAGATGGGTCTAGCGGTAGCTCCTACAATGAGCAGTTCTTC. This encodes CSVEDGSSGSSYNEQFF.

The V and J genes are TRBV5-1 and TRBJ1-2, with 8 nucleotides matching TRBD1. CDR3 length equals 15 residues. In germline, CDR1 is SGHRS, CDR2 YFSETQ. V was clipped by 9 bases and J by 4 bases; unmatched bases: 14. The CDR3 bases are TGCGCCACCCACCCCACGACAGGGGACACCTATGGCTACACCTTC. It translates to CATHPTTGDTYGYTF. Filled out from reference TRBV5-1 and TRBJ1-2, the complete variable domain reads KAGVTQTPRYLIKTRGQQVTLSCSPISGHRSVSWYQQTPGQGLQFLFEYFSETQRNKGNFPGRFSGRQFSNSRSEMNVSTLELGDSALYLCATHPTTGDTYGYTFGSGTRLTVV.

CDR3 protein: CASSLVVMNTEAFF. The CDR3 coding sequence is TGTGCCAGCAGCTTAGTAGTCATGAACACTGAAGCTTTCTTT. The chain is built from TRBV7-2 and TRBJ1-1; no firm D call. This CDR3 spans 14 amino acids. Deletions cut 1 base from V and 0 bases from J, with 6 bases between. The germline V gene encodes CDR1 SGHTA and CDR2 FQGNSA.

This chain links TRBV18 with TRBJ2-7; no definite D call. CDR3 length: 14 amino acids. V shed 3 bases and J shed 1 base, with 10 bases lying between them. CDR1 KGHSH and CDR2 LQKENI come from the germline V gene. For the CDR3, the DNA is TGTGCCAGCTCACCGATGTCCAGGTCCTACGAGCAGTACTTC. Translation: CASSPMSRSYEQYF.